Below are 6 T cell receptor beta chains sequenced from a single sample in a study of blood T cell repertoires in COVID-19. Only in-frame clones appear in the TCRdb table, and some are missing; sequencing was by immunoSEQ multiplex PCR. The table has some 320,000 clones, 85% to 90% seen once; the top ten hold 8.5% to 14%. Sequences were obtained from peripheral blood. The receptors shown here come from a woman aged 25 to 39 with COVID-19, enrolled during active disease.

V usage is TRBV19 and J usage is TRBJ1-1; possible D gene TRBD1, 5 bases. Germline CDR1 LNHDA, CDR2 SQIVND (reference sequence). This CDR3 comprises 13 residues. V shed 6 bases and J shed 1 base, with 9 bases lying between them. DNA for the CDR3: TGTGCCAGTAGCTTCGACAGGAACACTGAAGCTTTCTTT. Translating it yields CASSFDRNTEAFF. Using reference TRBV19 and TRBJ1-1 for the parts outside the CDR3, the full variable domain is DGGITQSPKYLFRKEGQNVTLSCEQNLNHDAMYWYRQDPGQGLRLIYYSQIVNDFQKGDIAEGYSVSREKKESFPLTVTSAQKNPTAFYLCASSFDRNTEAFFGQGTRLTVV.

The chain uses TRBV6-5 and TRBJ1-3; TRBD1 might be the D (5 bases). CDR1 and CDR2 (germline): MNHEY, SVGAGI. Trimming took off 7 bases at V and 2 bases at J, with 15 bases between the two ends. CDR3 size: 15 residues. Here the CDR3 reads CASNPGPGPGNTIYF. The CDR3 DNA reads TGTGCCAGCAACCCAGGGCCAGGCCCTGGAAACACCATATATTTT.

V usage is TRBV19 and J usage is TRBJ2-1, with TRBD1 matching 7 bases. The germline CDR1 and CDR2 sequences are LNHDA and SQIVND (reference sequence). The CDR3 loop spans 14 amino acids. With V trimmed by 4 bases and J by 7 bases, 7 bases remained unmatched. In nucleotides, the CDR3 is TGTGCCAGTAGTACGACAGGGACGGCGAATGAGCAGTTCTTC. The encoded protein is CASSTTGTANEQFF.

The gene calls are TRBV6-1 and TRBJ1-4; D is unclear. The CDR3 is made up of 13 amino acids. Germline values: CDR1 MNHNS, CDR2 SASEGT. The V and J ends lost 1 base and 8 bases respectively, with 8 bases between them. As DNA, the CDR3 is TGTGCCAGCAGTGAAGGTAAGCTCGAAAAACTGTTTTTT. As protein: CASSEGKLEKLFF.

As to this clone: Other DNA sequences in this specimen translate into the identical CDR3. The V call is TRBV11-2, the J call TRBJ1-4, with TRBD1 matching 7 bases. V dropped 3 bases and J dropped 4; count of bases not matched to a gene: 2. The CDR3 has 14 amino acids. CDR1 and CDR2 (germline): SGHAT, FQNNGV. This chain's CDR3 is CASSLGQINEKLFF. DNA for the CDR3: TGTGCCAGCAGCTTGGGACAGATTAATGAAAAACTGTTTTTT.

In this sample, this clone turned up a few times. The chain carries TRBV15 and TRBJ2-2, with 7 bases fitting TRBD1. The CDR3 length is 15 residues. Germline trimming cut 3 bases from V and 0 bases from J; bases unmatched to any gene: 1. Germline CDR1 is LNHNV and CDR2 is YYDKDF (reference sequence). CDR3 DNA: TGTGCCACCAGCAGGGACAGGTCGAACACCGGGGAGCTGTTTTTT. It is translated as CATSRDRSNTGELFF.